This record covers a single TCR beta chain. The data stem from a study of blood T cell repertoires in COVID-19. TCRdb's table, derived via immunoSEQ multiplex PCR, lists solely in-frame clones and lacks some. The table shows tens of thousands of clones, with more than 70% occurring only once. V lost 5 bases to trimming and J lost 1 base, with 7 bases between them. The CDR3 runs to 13 residues. Germline lookup yields CDR1 LNHDA and CDR2 SQIVND (reference sequence). The V and J genes are TRBV19 and TRBJ2-3; D unclear. Material for sequencing was peripheral blood. This receptor was obtained from a woman of 80 years or more with acute or convalescent COVID-19. CDR3: CASSVGGTDTQYF. The DNA of the CDR3 is TGTGCCAGTAGTGTCGGAGGCACAGATACGCAGTATTTT.